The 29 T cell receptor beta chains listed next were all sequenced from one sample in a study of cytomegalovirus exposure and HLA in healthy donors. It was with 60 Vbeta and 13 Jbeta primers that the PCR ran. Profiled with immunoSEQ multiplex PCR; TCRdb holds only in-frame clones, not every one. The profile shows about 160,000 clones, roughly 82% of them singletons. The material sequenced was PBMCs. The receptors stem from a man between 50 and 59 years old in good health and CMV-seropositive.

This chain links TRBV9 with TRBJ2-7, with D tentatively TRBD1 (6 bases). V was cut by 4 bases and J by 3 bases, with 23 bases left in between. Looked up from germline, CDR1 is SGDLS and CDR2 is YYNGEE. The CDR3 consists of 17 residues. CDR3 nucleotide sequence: TGTGCCAGCAGCCCCCATGGATGGGAACAGGGTCTCTACGAGCAGTACTTC. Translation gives CASSPHGWEQGLYEQYF.

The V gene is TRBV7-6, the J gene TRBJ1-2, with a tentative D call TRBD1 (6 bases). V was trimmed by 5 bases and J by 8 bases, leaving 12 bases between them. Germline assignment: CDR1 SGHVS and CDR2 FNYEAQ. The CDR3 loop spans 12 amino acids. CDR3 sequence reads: CASSQQGEGYTF. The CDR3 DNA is TGTGCCAGCAGCCAACAGGGAGAAGGCTACACCTTC. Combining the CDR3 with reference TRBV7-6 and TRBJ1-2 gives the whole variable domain GAGVSQSPRYKVTKRGQDVALRCDPISGHVSLYWYRQALGQGPEFLTYFNYEAQQDKSGLPNDRFSAERPEGSISTLTIQRTEQRDSAMYRCASSQQGEGYTFGSGTRLTVV.

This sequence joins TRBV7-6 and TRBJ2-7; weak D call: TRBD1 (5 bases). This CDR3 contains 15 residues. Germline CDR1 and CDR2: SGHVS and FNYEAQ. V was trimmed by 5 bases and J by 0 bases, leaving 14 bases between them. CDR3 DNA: TGTGCCAGCAGCCCTCCCGTGGGGCCCTCCTACGAGCAGTACTTC. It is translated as CASSPPVGPSYEQYF.

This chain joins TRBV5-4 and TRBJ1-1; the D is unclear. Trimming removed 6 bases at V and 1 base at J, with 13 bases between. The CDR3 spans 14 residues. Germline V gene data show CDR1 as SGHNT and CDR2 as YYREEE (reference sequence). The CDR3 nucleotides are TGTGCCAGCACCTACGGGAGGGAGAACACTGAAGCTTTCTTT. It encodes CASTYGRENTEAFF.

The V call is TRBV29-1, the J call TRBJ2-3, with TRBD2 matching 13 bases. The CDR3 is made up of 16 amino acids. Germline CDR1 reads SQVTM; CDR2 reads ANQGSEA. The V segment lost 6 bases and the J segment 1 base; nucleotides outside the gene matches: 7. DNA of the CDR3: TGCAGCGTCATGAGGACTAGCGGGAGCGGCACAGATACGCAGTATTTT. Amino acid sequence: CSVMRTSGSGTDTQYF.

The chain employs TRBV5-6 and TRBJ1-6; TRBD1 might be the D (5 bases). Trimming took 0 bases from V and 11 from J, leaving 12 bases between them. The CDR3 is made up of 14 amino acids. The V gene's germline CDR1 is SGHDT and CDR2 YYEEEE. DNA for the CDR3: TGTGCCAGCAGCTTGGTTGCGGGACGTCCACCCCTCCACTTT. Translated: CASSLVAGRPPLHF.

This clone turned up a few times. CDR3 nucleotide sequence: TGTGCCAGCAGCTTATATGGCCCCCGGGCTAGCGAGACCTACAATGAGCAGTTCTTC. It is translated as CASSLYGPRASETYNEQFF. The chain is built from TRBV11-3 and TRBJ2-1, with D perhaps TRBD2 (6 bases). V lost 2 bases and J 2 bases, leaving 22 bases between the germline ends. The CDR3 extends over 19 amino acids. Germline values: CDR1 SGHNT, CDR2 YENEEA.

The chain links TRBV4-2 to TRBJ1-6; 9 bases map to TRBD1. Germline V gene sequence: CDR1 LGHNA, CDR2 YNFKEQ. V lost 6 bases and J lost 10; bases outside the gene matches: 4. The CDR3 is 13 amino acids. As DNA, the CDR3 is TGTGCCAGCAGTCGGACAGGGGACTCACCCCTCCACTTT. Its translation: CASSRTGDSPLHF.

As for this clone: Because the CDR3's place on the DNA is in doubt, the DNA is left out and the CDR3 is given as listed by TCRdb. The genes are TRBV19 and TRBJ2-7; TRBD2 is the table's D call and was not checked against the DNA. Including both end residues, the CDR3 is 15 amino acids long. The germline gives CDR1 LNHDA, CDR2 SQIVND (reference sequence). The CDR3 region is CASSIFWGAGAGRYF.

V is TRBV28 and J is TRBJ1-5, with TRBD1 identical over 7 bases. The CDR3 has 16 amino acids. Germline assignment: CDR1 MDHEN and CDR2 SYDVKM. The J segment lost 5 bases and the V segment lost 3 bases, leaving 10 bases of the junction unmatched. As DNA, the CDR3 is TGTGCCAGCAGTTTCATTGCAGGGGGTAGGGATCAGCCCCAGCATTTT. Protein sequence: CASSFIAGGRDQPQHF. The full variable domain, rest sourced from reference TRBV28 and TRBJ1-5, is DVKVTQSSRYLVKRTGEKVFLECVQDMDHENMFWYRQDPGLGLRLIYFSYDVKMKEKGDIPEGYSVSREKKERFSLILESASTNQTSMYLCASSFIAGGRDQPQHFGDGTRLSIL.

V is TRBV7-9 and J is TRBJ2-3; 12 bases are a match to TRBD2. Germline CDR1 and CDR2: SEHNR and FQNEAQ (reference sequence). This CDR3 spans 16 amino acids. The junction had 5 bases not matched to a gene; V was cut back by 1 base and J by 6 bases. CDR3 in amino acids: CASSLDLAGGRDTQYF. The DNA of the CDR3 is TGTGCCAGCAGCTTAGACCTAGCGGGAGGGAGGGATACGCAGTATTTT.

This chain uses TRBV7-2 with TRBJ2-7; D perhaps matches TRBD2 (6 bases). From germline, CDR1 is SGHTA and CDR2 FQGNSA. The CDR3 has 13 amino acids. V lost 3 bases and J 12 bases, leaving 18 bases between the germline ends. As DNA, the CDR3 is TGTGCCAGCAGCTTGGGCGGGGAGAGGGTCCCGTACTTC. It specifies CASSLGGERVPYF.

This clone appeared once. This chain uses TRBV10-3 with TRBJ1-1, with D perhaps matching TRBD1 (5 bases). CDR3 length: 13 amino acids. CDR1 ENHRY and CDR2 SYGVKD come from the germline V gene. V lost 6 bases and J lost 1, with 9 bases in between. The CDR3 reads CAIRDTGNTEAFF. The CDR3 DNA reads TGTGCCATCAGGGACACTGGGAACACTGAAGCTTTCTTT.

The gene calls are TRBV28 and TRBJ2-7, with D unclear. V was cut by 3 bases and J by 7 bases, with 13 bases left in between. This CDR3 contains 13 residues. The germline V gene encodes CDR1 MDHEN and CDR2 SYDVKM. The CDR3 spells CASSFPTASEQYF. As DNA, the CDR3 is TGTGCCAGCAGTTTCCCCACAGCCTCGGAGCAGTACTTC.

The CDR3 DNA sequence: TGTGCCAGCAGCTTTCCCCCGGGGACTGAAGCTTTCTTT. Residues: CASSFPPGTEAFF. The rearrangement links TRBV5-8 to TRBJ1-1; D is undetermined. The CDR3 totals 13 residues. The ends were cut back, 2 bases at V and 5 bases at J, with 10 bases in the middle. CDR1 SGHTS and CDR2 YDEGEE come from the germline V gene.

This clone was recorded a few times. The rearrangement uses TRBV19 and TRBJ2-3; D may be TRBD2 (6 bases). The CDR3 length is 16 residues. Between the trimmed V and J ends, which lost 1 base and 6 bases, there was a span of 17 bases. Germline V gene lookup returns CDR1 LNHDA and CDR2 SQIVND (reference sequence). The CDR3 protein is CASSIGQTLARDTQYF. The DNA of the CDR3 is TGTGCCAGTAGTATAGGACAGACCCTAGCGAGGGATACGCAGTATTTT.

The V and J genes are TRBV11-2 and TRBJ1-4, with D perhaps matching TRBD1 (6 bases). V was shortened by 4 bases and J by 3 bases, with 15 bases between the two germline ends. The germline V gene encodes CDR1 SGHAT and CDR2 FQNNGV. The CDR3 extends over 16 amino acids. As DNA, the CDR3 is TGTGCCAGCAGCTGGTTAACAGGGTCCGCTAATGAAAAACTGTTTTTT. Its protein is CASSWLTGSANEKLFF.

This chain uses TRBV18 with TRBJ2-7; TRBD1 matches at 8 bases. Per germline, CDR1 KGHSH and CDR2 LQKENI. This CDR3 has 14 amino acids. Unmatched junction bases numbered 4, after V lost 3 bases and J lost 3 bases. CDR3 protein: CASSPYRGNYEQYF. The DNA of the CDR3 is TGTGCCAGCTCACCGTACAGGGGGAACTACGAGCAGTACTTC.

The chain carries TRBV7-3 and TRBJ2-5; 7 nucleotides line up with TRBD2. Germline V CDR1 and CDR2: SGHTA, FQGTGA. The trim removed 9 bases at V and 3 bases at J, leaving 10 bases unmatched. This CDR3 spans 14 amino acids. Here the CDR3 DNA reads TGTGCCAGTTCCCTTAGCGGGTTTAAAGAGACCCAGTACTTC. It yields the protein CASSLSGFKETQYF.

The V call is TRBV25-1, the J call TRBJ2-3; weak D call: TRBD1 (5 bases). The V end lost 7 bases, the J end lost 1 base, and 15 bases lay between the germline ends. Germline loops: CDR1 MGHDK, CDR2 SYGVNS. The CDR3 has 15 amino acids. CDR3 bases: TGTGCCAGCAATATAGGGGATGGCGGCACAGATACGCAGTATTTT. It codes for CASNIGDGGTDTQYF.

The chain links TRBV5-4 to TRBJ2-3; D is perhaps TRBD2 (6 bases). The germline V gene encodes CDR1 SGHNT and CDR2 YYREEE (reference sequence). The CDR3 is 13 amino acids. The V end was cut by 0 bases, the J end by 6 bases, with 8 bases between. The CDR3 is CASSLDSGDTQYF. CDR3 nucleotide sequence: TGTGCCAGCAGCTTGGACAGCGGGGATACGCAGTATTTT.

In DNA form, the CDR3 reads TGTGCCAGCAGTTTACAGATCGCTGGAAACACCATATATTTT. Its protein is CASSLQIAGNTIYF. V is TRBV28 and J is TRBJ1-3, with no clear D. This CDR3 region has 14 residues. Looked up from germline, CDR1 is MDHEN and CDR2 is SYDVKM. Trimming pared 2 bases from V and 2 bases from J, leaving 7 bases between.

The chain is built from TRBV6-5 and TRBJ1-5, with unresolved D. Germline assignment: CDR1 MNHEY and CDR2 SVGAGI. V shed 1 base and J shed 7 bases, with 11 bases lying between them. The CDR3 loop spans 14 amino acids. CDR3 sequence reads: CASSYFVSGQPQHF. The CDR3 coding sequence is TGTGCCAGCAGTTACTTTGTTTCGGGGCAGCCCCAGCATTTT.

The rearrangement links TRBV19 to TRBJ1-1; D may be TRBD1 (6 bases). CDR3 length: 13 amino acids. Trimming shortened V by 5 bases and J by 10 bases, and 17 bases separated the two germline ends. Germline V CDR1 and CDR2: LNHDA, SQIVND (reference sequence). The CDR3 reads CASSDDRYSGAFF. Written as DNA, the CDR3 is TGTGCCAGTAGTGACGACAGGTATTCCGGAGCTTTCTTT.

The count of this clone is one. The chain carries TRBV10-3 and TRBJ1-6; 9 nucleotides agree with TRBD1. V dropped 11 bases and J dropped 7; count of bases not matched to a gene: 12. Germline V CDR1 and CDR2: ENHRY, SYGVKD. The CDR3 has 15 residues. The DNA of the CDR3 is TGTGCCGTCCTCCCGGGACAGGGTGGGAATTCACCCCTCCACTTT. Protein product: CAVLPGQGGNSPLHF.

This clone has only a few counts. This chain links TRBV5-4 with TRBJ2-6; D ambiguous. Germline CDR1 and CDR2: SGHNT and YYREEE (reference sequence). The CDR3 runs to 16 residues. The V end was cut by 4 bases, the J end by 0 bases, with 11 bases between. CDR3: CASSPYSRSGANVLTF. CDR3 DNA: TGTGCCAGCAGCCCCTACAGCCGCTCTGGGGCCAACGTCCTGACTTTC.

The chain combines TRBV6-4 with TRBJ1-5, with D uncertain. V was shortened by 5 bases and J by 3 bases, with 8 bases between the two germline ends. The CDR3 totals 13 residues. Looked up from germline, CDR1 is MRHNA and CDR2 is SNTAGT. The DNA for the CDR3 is TGTGCCAGCAGTCGGGGTTTCAATCAGCCCCAGCATTTT. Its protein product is CASSRGFNQPQHF.

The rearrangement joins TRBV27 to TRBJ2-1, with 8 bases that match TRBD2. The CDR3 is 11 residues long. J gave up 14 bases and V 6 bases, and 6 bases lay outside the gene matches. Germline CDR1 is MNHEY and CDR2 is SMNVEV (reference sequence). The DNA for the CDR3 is TGTGCCAGCAGACACCCGGGGGGGGAGTTCTTC. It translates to CASRHPGGEFF.

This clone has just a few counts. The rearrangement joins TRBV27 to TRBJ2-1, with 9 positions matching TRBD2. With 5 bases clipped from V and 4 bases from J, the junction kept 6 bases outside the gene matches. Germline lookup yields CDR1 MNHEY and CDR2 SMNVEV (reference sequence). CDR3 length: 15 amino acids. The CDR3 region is CASSARLAEYNEQFF. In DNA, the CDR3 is TGTGCCAGCAGTGCCAGACTAGCGGAATACAATGAGCAGTTCTTC.